The source of this TCR beta chain is a study of blood T cells in healthy people across ages. Per the germline V gene, CDR1 is SGHVS and CDR2 is FQNEAQ. The CDR3 loop spans 14 amino acids. Trimming took 4 bases from V and 11 from J; bases not matched to a gene: 11. A sample-barcoded 5' primer and a J-beta primer mix were used in a second PCR of about 7 to 11 cycles. TCRdb passed the 5' RACE reads through MiXCR, listing each CDR3 protein once. Of 1.5 million or so distinct CDR3 sequences in the sample, 42% were seen once. The sequence was collected from a woman aged 18-29 years in good health. The rearrangement joins TRBV7-8 to TRBJ2-5; the match to TRBD2 covers 9 bases. Sequencing was done on a sample of blood. Here the CDR3 DNA reads TGTGCCAGCAGCTCCTTAGCGGGAGTGGGGTGGCAGTACTTC. Its translation: CASSSLAGVGWQYF.